This TCR beta chain was identified in a study of T-cell memory formation after mild COVID-19. TCRdb itself ran the 5' RACE reads through MiXCR, one entry per CDR3 protein. The sample has about 90,000 distinct CDR3 sequences; over 13% are singletons. In germline, CDR1 is SGHKS, CDR2 YYEKEE (reference sequence). The CDR3 has 13 residues. The V and J ends lost 0 bases and 8 bases, in that order; junction bases with no gene match: 5. Regarding the study as a whole: The finding that pre-infection memory included some responding clones suggested that cross-reactive memory joined.

Comments on this clonotype: What it binds is not known.

The J gene is TRBJ2-7, the V gene TRBV5-5; 7 bases line up with TRBD1. The specimen was PBMCs or a T cell subset sorted from them (not recorded which). The receptor's source is a man between 18 and 35 years old who had mild COVID-19 (a few samples of this study predate the infection). Cell type and time point are not known. The CDR3 nucleotides are TGTGCCAGCAGCTTGGGGACAGGCAATCAGCAGTACTTC. Its translation: CASSLGTGNQQYF.